The following is a T cell receptor beta chain sequence with its context. Its antigen remains unknown. Trimming removed 7 bases from V and 5 bases from J, with 9 bases in between. The CDR3 runs to 12 residues. CDR1 MNHNS and CDR2 SASEGT come from the germline V gene. The data are from a study of cytomegalovirus exposure and HLA in healthy donors. Study-level results: On later analysis, the bulk of CMV-associated TCR beta chains appeared to be HLA-restricted.

It was with 60 Vbeta and 13 Jbeta primers that the PCR ran. Assay used: immunoSEQ multiplex PCR; TCRdb lists only in-frame clones, some missing. This table has under 200,000 clones, 75% to 90% appearing once. This sequence originates from a girl aged 2 to 9 in good health and CMV-seropositive. The gene calls are TRBV6-1 and TRBJ2-1; D is unclear. The sequenced sample consisted of PBMCs. The CDR3 DNA sequence: TGTGCCAGCACGCAGTACGACAATGAGCAGTTCTTC. This codes for CASTQYDNEQFF.